This T cell receptor (beta chain) was sequenced for a study of T cells in Graves' hyperthyroidism and ophthalmopathy. Study-level results: Model output signaled ophthalmopathy a median around 6.9 months ahead of onset. Blood also contained most expanded thyroid clonotypes above 0.001.

The CDR3 sequence is 16 residues long. The V gene end was trimmed by 4 bases and the J gene end by 2 bases; junction bases not matched to a gene: 4. Per the germline V gene, CDR1 is SGHAT and CDR2 is FQNNGV. This clonotype has a count of ten or more. Its specificity is not known. There were TCR beta CDR3 regions amplified from RNA transcripts. TCR CDR3 underwent first-round RT-PCR with the HTBI primer set. TCRdb re-called the multiplex PCR reads through MiXCR, storing one row per CDR3 protein. In the table there are some 620,000 distinct CDR3 sequences, 15% to 20% of which are singletons. The origin of this receptor is a woman under 40 with Graves' hyperthyroidism. Sequencing input: blood. The rearrangement uses TRBV11-2 and TRBJ2-7; 14 nucleotides agree with TRBD2. The CDR3 DNA is TGTGCCAGCAGCTACGGGACTAGCGGGAGAGCCTACGAGCAGTACTTC. This encodes CASSYGTSGRAYEQYF. Drawing the rest from reference TRBV11-2 and TRBJ2-7, the complete variable domain is EAGVAQSPRYKIIEKRQSVAFWCNPISGHATLYWYQQILGQGPKLLIQFQNNGVVDDSQLPKDRFSAERLKGVDSTLKIQPAKLEDSAVYLCASSYGTSGRAYEQYFGPGTRLTVT.